This T cell receptor beta chain emerged from a study of blood T cell repertoires in COVID-19. Under the authors' procedure: Amplifying reference gene primers gave estimates of nucleated cell counts. Method: immunoSEQ multiplex PCR; TCRdb's copy keeps in-frame clones and lacks some. V and J calls and clone size are as listed in that table; D and trimming were resolved from the DNA. The table shows hundreds of thousands of clones, with over 75% occurring only once. This clone appeared once. CDR1 MGHRA and CDR2 YSYEKL come from the germline V gene. The CDR3 runs 14 residues. V lost 4 bases to trimming and J lost 10 bases; unmatched junction nucleotides: 4.

This TCR came from a woman aged 25 to 39 with acute or convalescent COVID-19. The chain carries TRBV4-1 and TRBJ2-1, with 13 bases lining up with TRBD2. The sample consisted of peripheral blood. For the CDR3, the DNA is TGCGCCAGCAGCCGCGGACTAGCGGGAGAGGAGCAGTTCTTC. This translates into CASSRGLAGEEQFF.